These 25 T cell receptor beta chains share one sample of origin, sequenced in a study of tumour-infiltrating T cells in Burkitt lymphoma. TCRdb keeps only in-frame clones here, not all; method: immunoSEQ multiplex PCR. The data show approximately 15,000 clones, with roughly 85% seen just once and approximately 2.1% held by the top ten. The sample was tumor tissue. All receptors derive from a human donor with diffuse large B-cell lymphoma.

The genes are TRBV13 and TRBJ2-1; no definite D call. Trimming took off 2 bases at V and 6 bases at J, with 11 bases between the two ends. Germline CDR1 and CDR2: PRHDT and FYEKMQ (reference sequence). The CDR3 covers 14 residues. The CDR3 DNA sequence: TGTGCCAGCAGCTTAACCGACAATACCAATGAGCAGTTCTTC. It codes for CASSLTDNTNEQFF.

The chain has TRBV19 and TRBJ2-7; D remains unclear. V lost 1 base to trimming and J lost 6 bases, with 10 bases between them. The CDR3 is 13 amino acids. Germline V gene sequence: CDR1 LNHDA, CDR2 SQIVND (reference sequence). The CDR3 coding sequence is TGTGCCAGTAGTATAGTGTCGGCATCCGAGCAGTACTTC. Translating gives CASSIVSASEQYF.

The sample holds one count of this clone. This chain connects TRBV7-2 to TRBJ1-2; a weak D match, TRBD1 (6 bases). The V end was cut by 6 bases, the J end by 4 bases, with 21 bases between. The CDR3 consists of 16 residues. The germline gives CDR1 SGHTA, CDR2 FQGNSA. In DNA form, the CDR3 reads TGTGCCAGCAGGCCCAGTGCGGGGGGCAATGGCTATGGCTACACCTTC. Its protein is CASRPSAGGNGYGYTF.

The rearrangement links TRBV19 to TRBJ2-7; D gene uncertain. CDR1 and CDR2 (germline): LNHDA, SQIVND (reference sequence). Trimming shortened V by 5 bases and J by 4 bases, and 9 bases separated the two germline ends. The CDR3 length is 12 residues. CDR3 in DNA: TGTGCCAGTAGTCCGACTGGATACGAGCAGTACTTC. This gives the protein CASSPTGYEQYF.

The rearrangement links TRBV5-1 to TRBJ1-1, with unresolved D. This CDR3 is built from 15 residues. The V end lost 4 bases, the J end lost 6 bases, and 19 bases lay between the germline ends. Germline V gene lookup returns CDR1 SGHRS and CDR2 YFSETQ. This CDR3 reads CASSSQPGGNAEAFF. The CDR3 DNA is TGCGCCAGCAGCAGTCAGCCGGGTGGGAATGCTGAAGCTTTCTTT.

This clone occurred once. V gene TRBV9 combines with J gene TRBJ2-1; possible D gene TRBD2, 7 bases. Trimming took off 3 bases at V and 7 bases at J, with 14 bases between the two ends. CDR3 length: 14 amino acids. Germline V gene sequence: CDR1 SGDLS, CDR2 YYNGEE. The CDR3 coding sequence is TGTGCCAGCAGCGCCCGCGGGGGCAGAAATGAGCAGTTCTTC. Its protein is CASSARGGRNEQFF.

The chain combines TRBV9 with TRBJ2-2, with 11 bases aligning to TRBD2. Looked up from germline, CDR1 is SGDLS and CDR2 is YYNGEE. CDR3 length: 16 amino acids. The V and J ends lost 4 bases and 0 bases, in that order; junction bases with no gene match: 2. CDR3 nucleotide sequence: TGTGCCAGCAGCCGACTAGCGGGACCGAACACCGGGGAGCTGTTTTTT. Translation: CASSRLAGPNTGELFF. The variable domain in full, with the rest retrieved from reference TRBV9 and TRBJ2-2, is DSGVTQTPKHLITATGQRVTLRCSPRSGDLSVYWYQQSLDQGLQFLIQYYNGEERAKGNILERFSAQQFPDLHSELNLSSLELGDSALYFCASSRLAGPNTGELFFGEGSRLTVL.

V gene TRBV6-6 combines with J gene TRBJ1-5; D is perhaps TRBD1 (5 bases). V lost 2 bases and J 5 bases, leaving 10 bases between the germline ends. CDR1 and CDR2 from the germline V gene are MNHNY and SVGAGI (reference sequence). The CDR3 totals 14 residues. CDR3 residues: CASSYRGIDQPQHF. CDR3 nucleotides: TGTGCCAGCAGTTACCGGGGGATCGATCAGCCCCAGCATTTT.

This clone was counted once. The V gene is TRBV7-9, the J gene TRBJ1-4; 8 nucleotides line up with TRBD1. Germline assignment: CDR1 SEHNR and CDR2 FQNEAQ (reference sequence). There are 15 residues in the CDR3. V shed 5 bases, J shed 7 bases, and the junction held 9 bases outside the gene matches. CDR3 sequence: CASSTQDRVLEKLFF. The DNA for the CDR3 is TGTGCCAGCAGCACCCAGGACAGGGTCCTTGAAAAACTGTTTTTT.

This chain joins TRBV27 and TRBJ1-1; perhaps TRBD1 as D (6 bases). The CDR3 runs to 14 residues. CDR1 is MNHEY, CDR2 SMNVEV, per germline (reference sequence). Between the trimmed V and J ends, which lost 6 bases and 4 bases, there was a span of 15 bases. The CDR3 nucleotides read TGTGCCAGCAGAGATTTCGGACAGTTCACTGAAGCTTTCTTT. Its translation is CASRDFGQFTEAFF.

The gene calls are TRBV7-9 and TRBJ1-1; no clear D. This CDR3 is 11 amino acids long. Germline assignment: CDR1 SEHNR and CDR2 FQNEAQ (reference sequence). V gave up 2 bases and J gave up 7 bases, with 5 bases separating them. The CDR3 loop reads CASSLNIEAFF. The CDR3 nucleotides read TGTGCCAGCAGCTTAAATATTGAAGCTTTCTTT.

The CDR3 reads CASSVVLGTEAFF. The DNA for the CDR3 is TGTGCCAGCAGCGTAGTGTTGGGGACTGAAGCTTTCTTT. The chain has TRBV9 and TRBJ1-1; D is unclear. V was trimmed by 0 bases and J by 5 bases, leaving 8 bases between them. The CDR3 consists of 13 residues. Germline V gives CDR1 SGDLS, CDR2 YYNGEE.

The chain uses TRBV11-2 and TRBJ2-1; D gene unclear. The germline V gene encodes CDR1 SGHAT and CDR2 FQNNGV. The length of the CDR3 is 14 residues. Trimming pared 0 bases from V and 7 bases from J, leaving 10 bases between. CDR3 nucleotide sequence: TGTGCCAGCAGCTTAGATTGGGTAGAGAATGAGCAGTTCTTC. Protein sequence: CASSLDWVENEQFF.

The CDR3 DNA reads as TGTGCCAGTAGTATCGGGGCGGGAAGCATCTACGAGCAGTACTTC. Translating gives CASSIGAGSIYEQYF. V is TRBV19 and J is TRBJ2-7; a weak D match, TRBD2 (6 bases). V lost 3 bases to trimming and J lost 3 bases, with 15 bases between them. The CDR3 is 15 residues long. CDR1 is LNHDA and CDR2 is SQIVND in the germline V gene (reference sequence).

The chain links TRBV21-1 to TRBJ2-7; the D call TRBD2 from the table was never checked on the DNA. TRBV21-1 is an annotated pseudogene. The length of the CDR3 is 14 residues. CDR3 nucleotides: TGTGCCAGCATTCGTCCCGGGACTAATCACGAGCAGTACTTC. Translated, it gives CASIRPGTNHEQYF.

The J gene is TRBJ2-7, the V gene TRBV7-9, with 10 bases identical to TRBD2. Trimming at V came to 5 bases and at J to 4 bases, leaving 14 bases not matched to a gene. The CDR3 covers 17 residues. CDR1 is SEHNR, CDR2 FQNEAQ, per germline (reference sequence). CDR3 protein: CASSDSHEREGRYEQYF. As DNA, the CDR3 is TGTGCCAGCAGCGACTCCCATGAGCGGGAGGGGAGGTACGAGCAGTACTTC.

The CDR3 region has the DNA TGCAGCGTTATACGGGACAGAGCCTCTGGAAACACCATATATTTT. The encoded protein is CSVIRDRASGNTIYF. The chain joins TRBV29-1 to TRBJ1-3; 7 positions match TRBD1. There are 15 residues in the CDR3. The trim removed 5 bases at V and 0 bases at J, leaving 7 bases unmatched. The germline V gene has CDR1 SQVTM and CDR2 ANQGSEA.

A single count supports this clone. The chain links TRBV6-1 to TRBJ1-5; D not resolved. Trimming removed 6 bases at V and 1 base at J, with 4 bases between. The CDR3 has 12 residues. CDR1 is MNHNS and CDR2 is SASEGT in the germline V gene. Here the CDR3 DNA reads TGTGCCAGCAGGATGAGCAATCAGCCCCAGCATTTT. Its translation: CASRMSNQPQHF.

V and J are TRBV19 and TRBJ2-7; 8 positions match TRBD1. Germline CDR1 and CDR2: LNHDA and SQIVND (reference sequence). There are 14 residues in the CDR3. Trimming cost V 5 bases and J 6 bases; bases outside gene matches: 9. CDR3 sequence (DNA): TGTGCCAGTAGTTCGGGACAGGTTCGATCCGAGCAGTACTTC. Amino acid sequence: CASSSGQVRSEQYF.

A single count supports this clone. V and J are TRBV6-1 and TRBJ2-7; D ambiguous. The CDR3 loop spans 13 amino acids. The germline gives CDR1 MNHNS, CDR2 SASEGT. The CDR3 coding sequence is TGTGCCAGCAGTGAATCTCTGCTACCATGGATAGTCGTC. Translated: CASSESLLPWIVV.

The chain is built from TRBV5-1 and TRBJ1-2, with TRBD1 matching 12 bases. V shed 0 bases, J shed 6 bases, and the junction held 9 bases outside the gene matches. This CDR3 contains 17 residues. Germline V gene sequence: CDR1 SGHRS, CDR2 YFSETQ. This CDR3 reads CASSLDYPGQGAHGYTF. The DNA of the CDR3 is TGCGCCAGCAGCTTGGACTATCCGGGACAGGGGGCGCATGGCTACACCTTC.

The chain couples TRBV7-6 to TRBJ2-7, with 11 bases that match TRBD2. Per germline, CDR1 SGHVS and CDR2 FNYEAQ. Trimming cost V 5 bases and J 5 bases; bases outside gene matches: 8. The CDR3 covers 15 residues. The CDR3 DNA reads TGTGCCAGCAGCCCCCTGGGACTAGCGGAAGACGAGCAGTACTTC. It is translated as CASSPLGLAEDEQYF.

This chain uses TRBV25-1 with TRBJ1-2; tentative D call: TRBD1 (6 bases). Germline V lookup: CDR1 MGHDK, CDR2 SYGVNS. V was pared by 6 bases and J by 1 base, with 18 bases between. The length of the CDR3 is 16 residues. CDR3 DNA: TGTGCCAGCAGGGACGACGGAGGGACACATAACTATGGCTACACCTTC. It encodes CASRDDGGTHNYGYTF.

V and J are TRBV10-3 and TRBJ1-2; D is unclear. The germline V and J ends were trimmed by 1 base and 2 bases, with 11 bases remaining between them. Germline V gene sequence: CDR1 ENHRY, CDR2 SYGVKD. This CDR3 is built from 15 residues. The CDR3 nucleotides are TGTGCCATCAGTGAGTTTACAGCAGCGAACTATGGCTACACCTTC. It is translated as CAISEFTAANYGYTF.

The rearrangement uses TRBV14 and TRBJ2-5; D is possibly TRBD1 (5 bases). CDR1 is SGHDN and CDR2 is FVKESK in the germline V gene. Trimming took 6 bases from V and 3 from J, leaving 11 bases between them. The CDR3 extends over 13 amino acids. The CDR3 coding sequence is TGTGCCAGCAGAGGGGCAGGGAAAGAGACCCAGTACTTC. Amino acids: CASRGAGKETQYF. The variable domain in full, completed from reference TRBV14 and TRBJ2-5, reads EAGVTQFPSHSVIEKGQTVTLRCDPISGHDNLYWYRRVMGKEIKFLLHFVKESKQDESGMPNNRFLAERTGGTYSTLKVQPAELEDSGVYFCASRGAGKETQYFGPGTRLLVL.